The clone carrying this TCR beta chain was recorded once. Its antigen is currently unknown. V dropped 5 bases and J dropped 1 base, with 12 bases sitting between them. The CDR3 is 15 amino acids. CDR1 is SSHAT, CDR2 FNYEAQ, per germline (reference sequence). Here immunoSEQ multiplex PCR was the method, and the copy in TCRdb shows in-frame clones only, minus some. Of more than 15,000 clones in the sample, approximately 83% were seen once. The data stem from a study of PD-1 blockade in classical Hodgkin lymphoma. Findings and caveats of the study: The study reported lower baseline TCR diversity in newly diagnosed patients than in healthy donors.

Specified time point: newly diagnosed, previously untreated cHL patient sample. Investigators isolated CD4+ T cells from thawed PBMCs through magnetic negative selection. The genes are TRBV7-7 and TRBJ2-1; D is unresolved. The sample consisted of CD4+ T cells from blood. The clonotype was recovered from a human donor with classical Hodgkin lymphoma. The CDR3 bases are TGTGCCAGCAGCGAACGTGACATGTCCTACAATGAGCAGTTCTTC. Protein product: CASSERDMSYNEQFF.